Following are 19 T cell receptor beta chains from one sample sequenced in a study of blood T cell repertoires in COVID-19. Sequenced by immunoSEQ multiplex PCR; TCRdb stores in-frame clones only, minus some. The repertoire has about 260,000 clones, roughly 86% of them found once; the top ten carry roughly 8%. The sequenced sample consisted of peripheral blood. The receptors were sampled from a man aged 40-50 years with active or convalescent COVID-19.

This CDR3 reads CASSEVQGGSYEQYF. The CDR3 nucleotides are TGTGCCAGCAGTGAGGTACAGGGGGGGTCCTACGAGCAGTACTTC. The chain joins TRBV6-1 to TRBJ2-7; the D gene is possibly TRBD1 (8 bases). CDR3 size: 15 residues. CDR1 is MNHNS and CDR2 is SASEGT in the germline V gene. V was cut by 3 bases and J by 1 base, with 13 bases left in between.

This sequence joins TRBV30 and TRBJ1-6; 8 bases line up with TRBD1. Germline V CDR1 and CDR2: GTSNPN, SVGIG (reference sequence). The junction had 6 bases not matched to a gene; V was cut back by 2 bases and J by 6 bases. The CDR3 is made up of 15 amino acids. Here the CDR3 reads CAWSPLQGANSPLHF. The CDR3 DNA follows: TGTGCCTGGAGTCCCCTCCAGGGGGCTAATTCACCCCTCCACTTT.

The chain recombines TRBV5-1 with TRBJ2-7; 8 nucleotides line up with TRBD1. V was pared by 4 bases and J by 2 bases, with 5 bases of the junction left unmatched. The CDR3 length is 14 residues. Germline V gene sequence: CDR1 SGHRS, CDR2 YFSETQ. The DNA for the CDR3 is TGCGCCAGCAGCGAACAGGGGGAGGCCTACGAGCAGTACTTC. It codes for CASSEQGEAYEQYF.

CDR3 bases: TGTGCCAGCAGTCCCTTAACAGGGGGCATCGATACGCAGTATTTT. This translates into CASSPLTGGIDTQYF. The V call is TRBV6-5, the J call TRBJ2-3; 9 positions match TRBD1. The CDR3 loop spans 15 amino acids. Germline V gives CDR1 MNHEY, CDR2 SVGAGI. V lost 5 bases, J lost 6 bases, and 9 bases stayed unmatched.

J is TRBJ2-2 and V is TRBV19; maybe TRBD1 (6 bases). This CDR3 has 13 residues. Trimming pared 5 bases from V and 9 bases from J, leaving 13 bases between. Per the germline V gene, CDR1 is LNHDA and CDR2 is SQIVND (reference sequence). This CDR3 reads CASSYQGPRELFF. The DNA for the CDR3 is TGTGCCAGTAGTTATCAGGGGCCTCGGGAGCTGTTTTTT. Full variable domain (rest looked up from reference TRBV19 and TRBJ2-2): DGGITQSPKYLFRKEGQNVTLSCEQNLNHDAMYWYRQDPGQGLRLIYYSQIVNDFQKGDIAEGYSVSREKKESFPLTVTSAQKNPTAFYLCASSYQGPRELFFGEGSRLTVL.

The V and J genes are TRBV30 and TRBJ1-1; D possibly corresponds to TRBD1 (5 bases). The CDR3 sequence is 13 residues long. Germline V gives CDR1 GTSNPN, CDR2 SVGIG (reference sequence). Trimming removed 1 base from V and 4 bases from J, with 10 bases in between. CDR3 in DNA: TGTGCCTGGAGTGGTGGGGGGGGCACTGAAGCTTTCTTT. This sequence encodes CAWSGGGGTEAFF.

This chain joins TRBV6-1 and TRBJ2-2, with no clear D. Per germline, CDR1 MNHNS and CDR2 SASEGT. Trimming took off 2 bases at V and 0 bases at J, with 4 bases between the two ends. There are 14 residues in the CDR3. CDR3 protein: CASSELANTGELFF. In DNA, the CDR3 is TGTGCCAGCAGTGAACTAGCGAACACCGGGGAGCTGTTTTTT.

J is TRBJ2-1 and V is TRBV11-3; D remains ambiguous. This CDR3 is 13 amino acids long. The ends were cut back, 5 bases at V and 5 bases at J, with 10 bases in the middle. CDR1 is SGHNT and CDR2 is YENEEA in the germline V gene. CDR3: CASSPRVDNEQFF. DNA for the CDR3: TGTGCCAGCAGCCCTAGAGTGGACAATGAGCAGTTCTTC.

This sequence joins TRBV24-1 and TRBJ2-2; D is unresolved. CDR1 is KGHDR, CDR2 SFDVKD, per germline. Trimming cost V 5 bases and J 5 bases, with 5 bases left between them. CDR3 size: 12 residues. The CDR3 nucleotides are TGTGCCACCAGTGTCGGGACCGGGGAGCTGTTTTTT. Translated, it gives CATSVGTGELFF.

The CDR3: CASSLERGTNEKLFF. CDR3 nucleotides: TGTGCCAGCAGCTTAGAACGGGGGACTAATGAAAAACTGTTTTTT. The chain carries TRBV11-2 and TRBJ1-4, with a weak D call TRBD1 (5 bases). The ends were cut back, 0 bases at V and 2 bases at J, with 7 bases in the middle. The CDR3 consists of 15 residues. The germline V gene encodes CDR1 SGHAT and CDR2 FQNNGV.

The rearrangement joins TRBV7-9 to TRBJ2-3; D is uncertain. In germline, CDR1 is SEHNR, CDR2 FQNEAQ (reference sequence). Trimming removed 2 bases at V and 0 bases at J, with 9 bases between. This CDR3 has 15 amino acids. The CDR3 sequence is CASSLPLVSTDTQYF. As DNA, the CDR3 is TGTGCCAGCAGCTTACCGCTAGTCAGCACAGATACGCAGTATTTT. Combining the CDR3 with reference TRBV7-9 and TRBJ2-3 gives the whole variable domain DTGVSQNPRHKITKRGQNVTFRCDPISEHNRLYWYRQTLGQGPEFLTYFQNEAQLEKSRLLSDRFSAERPKGSFSTLEIQRTEQGDSAMYLCASSLPLVSTDTQYFGPGTRLTVL.

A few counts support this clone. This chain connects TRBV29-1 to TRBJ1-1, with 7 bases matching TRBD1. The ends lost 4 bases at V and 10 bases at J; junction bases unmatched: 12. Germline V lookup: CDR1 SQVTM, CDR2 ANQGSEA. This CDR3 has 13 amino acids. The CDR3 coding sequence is TGCAGCGTTGGGGACAGTGATTCGGCAAGAGCTTTCTTT. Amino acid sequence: CSVGDSDSARAFF.

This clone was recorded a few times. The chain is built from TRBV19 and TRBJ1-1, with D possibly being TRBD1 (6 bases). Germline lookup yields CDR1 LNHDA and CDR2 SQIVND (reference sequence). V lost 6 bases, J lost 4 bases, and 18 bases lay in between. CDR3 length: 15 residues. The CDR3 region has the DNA TGTGCCAGTAGGGGGGCACAGATAGTGAGCACTGAAGCTTTCTTT. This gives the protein CASRGAQIVSTEAFF.

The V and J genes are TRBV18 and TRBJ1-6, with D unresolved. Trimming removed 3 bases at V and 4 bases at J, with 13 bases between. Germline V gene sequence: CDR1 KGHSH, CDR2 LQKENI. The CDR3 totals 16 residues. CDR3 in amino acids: CASSPIRTLYNSPLHF. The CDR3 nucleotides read TGTGCCAGCTCACCCATACGGACTCTTTATAATTCACCCCTCCACTTT.

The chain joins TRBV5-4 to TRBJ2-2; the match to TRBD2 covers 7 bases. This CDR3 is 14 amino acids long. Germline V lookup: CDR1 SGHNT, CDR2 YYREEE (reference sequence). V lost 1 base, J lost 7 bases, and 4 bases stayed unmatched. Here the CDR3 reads CASSLSGGGGELFF. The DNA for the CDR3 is TGTGCCAGCAGCTTGTCCGGCGGGGGCGGGGAGCTGTTTTTT. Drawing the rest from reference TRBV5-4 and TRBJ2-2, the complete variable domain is ETGVTQSPTHLIKTRGQQVTLRCSSQSGHNTVSWYQQALGQGPQFIFQYYREEENGRGNFPPRFSGLQFPNYSSELNVNALELDDSALYLCASSLSGGGGELFFGEGSRLTVL.

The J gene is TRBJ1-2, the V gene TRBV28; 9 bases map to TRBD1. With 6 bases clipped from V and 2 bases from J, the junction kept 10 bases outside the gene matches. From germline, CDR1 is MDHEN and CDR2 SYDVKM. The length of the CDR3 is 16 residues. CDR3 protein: CASSNSGTGKNYGYTF. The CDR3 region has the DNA TGTGCCAGCAGCAATTCCGGGACAGGGAAGAACTATGGCTACACCTTC.

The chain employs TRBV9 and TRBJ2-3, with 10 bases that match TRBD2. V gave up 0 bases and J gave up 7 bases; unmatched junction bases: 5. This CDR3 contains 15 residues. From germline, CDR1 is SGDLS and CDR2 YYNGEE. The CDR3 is CASSVEAGGRHTQYF. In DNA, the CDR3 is TGTGCCAGCAGCGTAGAAGCGGGGGGGCGGCATACGCAGTATTTT.

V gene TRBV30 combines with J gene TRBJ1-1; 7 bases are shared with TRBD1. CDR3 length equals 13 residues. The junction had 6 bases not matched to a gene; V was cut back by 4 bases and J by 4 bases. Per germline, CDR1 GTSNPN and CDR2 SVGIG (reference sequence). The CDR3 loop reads CAWTEQGSTEAFF. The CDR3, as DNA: TGTGCCTGGACCGAACAGGGGAGCACTGAAGCTTTCTTT.

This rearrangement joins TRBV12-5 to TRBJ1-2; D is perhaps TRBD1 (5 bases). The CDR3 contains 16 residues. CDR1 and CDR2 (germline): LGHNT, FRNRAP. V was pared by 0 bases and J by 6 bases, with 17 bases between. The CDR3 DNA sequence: TGTGCTAGTGGTTTGGTACCATTAGGGACTAAAGATGGCTACACCTTC. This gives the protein CASGLVPLGTKDGYTF.